The clone carrying this T cell receptor (beta chain) was picked up a small number of times. The antigen is unknown. This sample was included in a study of T cells after yellow fever vaccination. The CDR3 contains 14 residues. Per germline, CDR1 SQVTM and CDR2 ANQGSEA. V was pared by 1 base and J by 7 bases, with 14 bases between. Study-wide results and limits: The booster saw the reappearance of most primary-vaccination clones (roughly 95% CD4, almost 90% CD8). A minor fraction of clonotypes spanned both CD4 and CD8 compartments. The presence of abundant clonotypes contaminating from the bulk population was possible in FACS-sorted repertoires.

By 5'RACE template switching, TCR cDNA was produced, with a universal primer site and UMIs added in the process. From the 5' RACE reads, TCRdb called clonotypes with MiXCR, one entry per CDR3 protein. Of hundreds of thousands of distinct CDR3 sequences detected, approximately 15% appear once; the ten largest clones hold more than 12%. The gene calls are TRBV29-1 and TRBJ2-4; perhaps TRBD2 as D (6 bases). This TCR derives from a man aged 25 to 40 who received the YFV17D yellow fever vaccine. Here the sequenced sample was PBMCs, taken on the day of the yellow fever booster vaccination. CDR3 amino acids: CSVEAGGDGNIQYF. In DNA, the CDR3 is TGCAGCGTTGAAGCCGGCGGGGACGGGAACATTCAGTACTTC.